This T cell receptor beta chain was identified during a study of blood T cell repertoires in COVID-19. Study context: Sites in the United States, Italy and Spain provided acute and convalescent COVID-19 samples.

Repertoires were generated with immunoSEQ multiplex PCR, while TCRdb's copy carries only in-frame clones and drops some. The top ten hold roughly 12% of the sample, which has fewer than 450,000 clones, around 89% seen once. In Seattle, patients joined the study during active infection and were tracked longitudinally. This CDR3 contains 14 residues. The germline gives CDR1 ENHRY, CDR2 SYGVKD. V was trimmed by 2 bases and J by 5 bases, leaving 12 bases between them. What was sequenced was peripheral blood. This chain joins TRBV10-3 and TRBJ1-1; D is possibly TRBD1 (6 bases). The sequence derives from a woman aged 50 to 65 with COVID-19, enrolled during active disease. The CDR3 sequence: CAISEIGGLTEAFF. The CDR3 nucleotides read TGTGCCATCAGTGAGATCGGGGGGCTGACTGAAGCTTTCTTT.